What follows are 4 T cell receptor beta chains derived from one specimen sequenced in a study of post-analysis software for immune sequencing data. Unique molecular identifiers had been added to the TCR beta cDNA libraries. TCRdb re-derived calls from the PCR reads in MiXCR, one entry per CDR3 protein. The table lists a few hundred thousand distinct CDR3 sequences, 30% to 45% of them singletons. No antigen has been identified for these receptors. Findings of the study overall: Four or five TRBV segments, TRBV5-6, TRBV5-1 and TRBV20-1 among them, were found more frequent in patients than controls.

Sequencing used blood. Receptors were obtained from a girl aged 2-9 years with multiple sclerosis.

The CDR3 reads CASSESWTGVVNSPLHF. The CDR3 DNA is TGTGCCAGCAGTGAAAGCTGGACAGGGGTAGTTAATTCACCCCTCCACTTT. The chain uses TRBV6-1 and TRBJ1-6, with 9 bases lining up with TRBD1. The trim removed 2 bases at V and 6 bases at J, leaving 8 bases unmatched. The CDR3 has 17 residues. CDR1 and CDR2 (germline): MNHNS, SASEGT.

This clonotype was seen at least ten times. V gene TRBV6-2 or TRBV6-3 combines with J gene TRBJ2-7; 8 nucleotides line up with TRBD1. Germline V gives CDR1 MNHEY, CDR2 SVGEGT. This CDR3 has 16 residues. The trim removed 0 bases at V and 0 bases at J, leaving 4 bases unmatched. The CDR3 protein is CASSYSRDRSSYEQYF. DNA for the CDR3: TGTGCCAGCAGTTACTCTCGGGACAGGAGCTCCTACGAGCAGTACTTC.

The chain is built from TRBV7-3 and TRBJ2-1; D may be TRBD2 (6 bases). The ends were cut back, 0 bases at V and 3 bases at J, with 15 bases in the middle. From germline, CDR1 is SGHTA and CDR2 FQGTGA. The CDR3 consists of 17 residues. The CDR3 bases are TGTGCCAGCAGCTTAACGTACCCAGCGGGTGACTACAATGAGCAGTTCTTC. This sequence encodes CASSLTYPAGDYNEQFF.

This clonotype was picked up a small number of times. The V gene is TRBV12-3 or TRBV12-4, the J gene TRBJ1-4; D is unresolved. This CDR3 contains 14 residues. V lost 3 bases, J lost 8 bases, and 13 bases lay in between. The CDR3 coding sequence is TGTGCCAGCAGTTTGGTCGAGGGTAGGGAAAAACTGTTTTTT. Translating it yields CASSLVEGREKLFF.